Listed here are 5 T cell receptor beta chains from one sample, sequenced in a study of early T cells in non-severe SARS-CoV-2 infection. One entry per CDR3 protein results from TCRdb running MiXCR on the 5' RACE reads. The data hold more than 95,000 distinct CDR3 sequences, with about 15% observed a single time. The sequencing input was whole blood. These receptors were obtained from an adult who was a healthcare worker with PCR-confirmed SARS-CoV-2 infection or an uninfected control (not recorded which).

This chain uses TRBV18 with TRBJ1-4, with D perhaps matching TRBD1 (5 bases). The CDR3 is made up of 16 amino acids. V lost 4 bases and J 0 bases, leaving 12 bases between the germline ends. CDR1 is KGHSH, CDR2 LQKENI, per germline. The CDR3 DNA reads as TGTGCCAGCTCACGGGGGACGGTTTCAACTAATGAAAAACTGTTTTTT. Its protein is CASSRGTVSTNEKLFF.

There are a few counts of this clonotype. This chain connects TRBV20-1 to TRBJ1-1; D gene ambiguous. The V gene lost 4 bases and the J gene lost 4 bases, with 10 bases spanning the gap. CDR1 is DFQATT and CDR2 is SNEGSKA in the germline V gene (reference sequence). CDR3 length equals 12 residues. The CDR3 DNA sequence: TGCAGTGCTAAGAGGGTGGTCACTGAAGCTTTCTTT. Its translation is CSAKRVVTEAFF.

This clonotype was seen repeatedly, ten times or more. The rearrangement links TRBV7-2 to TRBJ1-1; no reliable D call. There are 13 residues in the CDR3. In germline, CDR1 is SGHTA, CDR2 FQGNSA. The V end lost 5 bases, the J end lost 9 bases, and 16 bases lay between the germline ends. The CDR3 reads CASSPIDGTKAFF. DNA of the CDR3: TGTGCCAGCAGCCCAATCGACGGTACCAAAGCTTTCTTT.

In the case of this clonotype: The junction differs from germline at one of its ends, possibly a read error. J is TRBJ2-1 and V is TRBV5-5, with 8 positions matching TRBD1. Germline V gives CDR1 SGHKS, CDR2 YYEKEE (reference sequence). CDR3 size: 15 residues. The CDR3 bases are TGTGCCAGCAGCTTGGGACAGGGGTCTTGGAATGAGCACTTCTTC. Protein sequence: CASSLGQGSWNEHFF.

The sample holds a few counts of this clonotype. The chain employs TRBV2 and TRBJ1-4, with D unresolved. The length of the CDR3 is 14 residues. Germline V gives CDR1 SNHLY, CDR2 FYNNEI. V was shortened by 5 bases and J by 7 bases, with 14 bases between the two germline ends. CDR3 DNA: TGTGCCAGCAGTTCGACGCCGCCTGGTGAAAAACTGTTTTTT. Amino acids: CASSSTPPGEKLFF.